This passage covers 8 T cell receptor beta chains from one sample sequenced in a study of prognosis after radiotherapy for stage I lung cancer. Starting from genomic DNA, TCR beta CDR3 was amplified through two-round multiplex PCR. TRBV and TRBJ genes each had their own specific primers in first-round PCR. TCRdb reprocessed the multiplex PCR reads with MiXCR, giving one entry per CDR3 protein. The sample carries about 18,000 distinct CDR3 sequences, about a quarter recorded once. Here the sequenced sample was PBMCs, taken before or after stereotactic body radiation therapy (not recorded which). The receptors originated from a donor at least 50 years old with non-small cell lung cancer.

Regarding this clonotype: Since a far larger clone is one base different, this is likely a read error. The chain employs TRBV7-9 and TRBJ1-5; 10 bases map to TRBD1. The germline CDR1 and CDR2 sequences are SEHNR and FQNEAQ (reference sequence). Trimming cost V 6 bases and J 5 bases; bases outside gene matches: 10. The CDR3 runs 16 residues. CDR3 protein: CASRQDRQGADQPQHF. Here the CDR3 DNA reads TGTGCCAGCAGACAAGATAGACAGGGGGCGGATCAGCCCCAGCATTTT. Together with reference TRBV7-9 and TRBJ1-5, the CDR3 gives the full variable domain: DTGVSQNPRHKITKRGQNVTFRCDPISEHNRLYWYRQTLGQGPEFLTYFQNEAQLEKSRLLSDRFSAERPKGSFSTLEIQRTEQGDSAMYLCASRQDRQGADQPQHFGDGTRLSIL.

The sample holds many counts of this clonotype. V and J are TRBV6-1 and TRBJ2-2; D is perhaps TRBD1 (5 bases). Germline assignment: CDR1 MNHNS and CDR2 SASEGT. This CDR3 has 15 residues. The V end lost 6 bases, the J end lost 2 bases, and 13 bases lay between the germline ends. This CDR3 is CASRADSLNTGELFF. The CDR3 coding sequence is TGTGCCAGCAGAGCCGACAGCCTCAACACCGGGGAGCTGTTTTTT.

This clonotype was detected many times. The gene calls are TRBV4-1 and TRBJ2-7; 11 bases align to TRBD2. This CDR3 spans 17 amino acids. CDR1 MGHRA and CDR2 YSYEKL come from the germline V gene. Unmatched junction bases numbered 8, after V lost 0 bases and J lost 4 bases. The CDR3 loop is CASSQDVETSGNYEQYF. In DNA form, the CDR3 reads TGCGCCAGCAGCCAAGATGTTGAGACTAGCGGGAATTACGAGCAGTACTTC.

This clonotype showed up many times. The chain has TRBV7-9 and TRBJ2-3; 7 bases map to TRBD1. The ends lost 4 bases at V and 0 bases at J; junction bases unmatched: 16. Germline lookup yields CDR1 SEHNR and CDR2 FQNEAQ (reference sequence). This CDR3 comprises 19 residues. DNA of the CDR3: TGTGCCAGCAGCTCCCCCGGGACAGCTTTCGCTATGAGCACAGATACGCAGTATTTT. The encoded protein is CASSSPGTAFAMSTDTQYF.

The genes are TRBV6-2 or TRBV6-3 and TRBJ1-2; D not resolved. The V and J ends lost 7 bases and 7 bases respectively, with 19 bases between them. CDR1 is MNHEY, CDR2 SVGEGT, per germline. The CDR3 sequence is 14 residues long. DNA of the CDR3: TGTGCCAGCAATACCTCAGGCGTCCGTCTTGGCTACACCTTC. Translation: CASNTSGVRLGYTF.

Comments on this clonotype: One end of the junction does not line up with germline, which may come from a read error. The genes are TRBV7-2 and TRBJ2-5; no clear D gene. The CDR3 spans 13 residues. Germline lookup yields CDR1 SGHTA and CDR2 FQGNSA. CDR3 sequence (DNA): TGTGCCAGCATCTGGGCTAAAGAAGAGATCCAGTACTTC. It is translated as CASIWAKEEIQYF.

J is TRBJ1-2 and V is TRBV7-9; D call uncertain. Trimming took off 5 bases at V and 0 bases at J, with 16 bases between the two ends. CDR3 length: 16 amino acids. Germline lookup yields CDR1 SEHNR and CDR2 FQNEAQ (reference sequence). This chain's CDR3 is CASSPVVGQANYGYTF. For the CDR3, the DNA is TGTGCCAGCAGCCCGGTAGTCGGGCAGGCTAACTATGGCTACACCTTC.

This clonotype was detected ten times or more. The chain's CDR3 is CASSLGVAGELFF. The DNA for the CDR3 is TGTGCCAGCAGCTTGGGGGTGGCCGGGGAGCTGTTTTTT. The V gene is TRBV11-1, the J gene TRBJ2-2; D is tentatively TRBD1 or TRBD2 (5 bases each). This CDR3 contains 13 residues. Germline lookup yields CDR1 SGHAT and CDR2 FQDESV (reference sequence). V was trimmed by 3 bases and J by 6 bases, leaving 8 bases between them.